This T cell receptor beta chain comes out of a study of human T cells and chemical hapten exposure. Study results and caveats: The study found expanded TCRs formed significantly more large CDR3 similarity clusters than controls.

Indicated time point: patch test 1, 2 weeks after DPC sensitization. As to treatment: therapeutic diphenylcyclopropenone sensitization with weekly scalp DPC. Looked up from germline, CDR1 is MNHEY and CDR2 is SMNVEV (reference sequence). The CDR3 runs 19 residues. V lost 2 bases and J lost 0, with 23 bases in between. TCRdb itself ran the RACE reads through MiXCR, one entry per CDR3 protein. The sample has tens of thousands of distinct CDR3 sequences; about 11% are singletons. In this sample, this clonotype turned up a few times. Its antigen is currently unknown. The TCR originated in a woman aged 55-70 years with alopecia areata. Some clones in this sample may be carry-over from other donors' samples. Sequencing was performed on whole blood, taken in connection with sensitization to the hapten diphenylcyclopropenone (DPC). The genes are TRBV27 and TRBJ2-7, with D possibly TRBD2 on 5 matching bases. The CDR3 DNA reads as TGTGCCAGCAGTTTACGCGGGCCGTCAGGACGCCTAAACTCCTACGAGCAGTACTTC. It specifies CASSLRGPSGRLNSYEQYF.